Many counts were recorded for the clone carrying this TCR beta chain. Its antigen remains unidentified. This specimen comes from a study of breast tumors, draining lymph nodes, adjacent tissues. Study outcomes and limitations: Compared with basal-like, luminal-like tumors shared significantly more repertoire with nontumor tissue. Tumors had less TCR diversity than lymph nodes, more than nontumor tissue. Most tumor T cells seemingly derive from lymph node, then expand in tumor. Tumor T cell lymph node origin was a supported hypothesis, not proven.

The germline V gene has CDR1 ENHRY and CDR2 SYGVKD. This CDR3 has 12 amino acids. The V and J ends lost 10 bases and 0 bases respectively, with 8 bases between them. Samples came from axillary lymph nodes draining the breast cancer. MiXCR was run by TCRdb on the multiplex PCR reads, yielding one entry per CDR3 protein. This table holds roughly 120,000 distinct CDR3 sequences, just under 20% found once. Material for sequencing was axillary lymph node tissue. The receptor was derived from a female donor with breast cancer. Some clones in this sample may be carry-over from other donors' samples. The chain uses TRBV10-3 and TRBJ2-3; D is unresolved. The CDR3 protein is CATRASTDTQYF. The CDR3 DNA reads TGTGCCACCCGAGCTAGCACAGATACGCAGTATTTT.